Detailed here is one T cell receptor beta chain. Its antigen is as yet unknown. TCRdb passed the 5' RACE reads through MiXCR, listing each CDR3 protein once. The sample includes over 50,000 distinct CDR3 sequences, approximately 25% of them seen just once. Findings of the study overall: The larger cohort examined one V-J beta rearrangement, not whole repertoires. Tumor Tregs overlapped most with tumor, then blood, naive CD4+ cells. In terms of TCR gene usage, tumor memory CD4+ T cells clustered together with blood and lymph node memory CD4+ cells, as well as with lymph node naive CD4+ cells.

Germline V lookup: CDR1 SGHNT, CDR2 YYREEE (reference sequence). The length of the CDR3 is 16 residues. The J segment lost 4 bases and the V segment lost 4 bases, leaving 7 bases of the junction unmatched. V is TRBV5-4 and J is TRBJ2-7; 14 bases agree with TRBD2. This clonotype was sampled from a female donor with breast cancer. The sample was tumor-infiltrating naive CD4+ T cells sorted from the breast tumor. Regarding subset: naive CD4+ T cells, CD4+CD45RA+CD25-. CDR3 region: CASSRGGLAGVYEQYF. The CDR3 DNA follows: TGTGCCAGCAGCCGGGGGGGACTAGCGGGAGTTTACGAGCAGTACTTC.